The next 6 T cell receptor beta chains were all read from a single sample in a study of blood T cells in healthy people across ages. Using a J-beta primer mix together with a sample-barcoded 5' primer, a second PCR was run for roughly 6 to 12 cycles. TCRdb called the 5' RACE reads again in MiXCR, with one record for every CDR3 protein. The sample lists some 940,000 distinct CDR3 sequences, 29% occurring once. The sample was also reused in another study, on T cells of mothers and their children.

The source material was blood. The receptor source for this set is a woman aged 35 to 49 in good health.

Regarding this clonotype: Given a much more abundant clone one base away, this may be a read error. J is TRBJ2-5 and V is TRBV30; D is undetermined. V lost 3 bases and J 5 bases, leaving 10 bases between the germline ends. The CDR3 totals 12 residues. CDR1 is GTSNPN, CDR2 SVGIG, per germline (reference sequence). The CDR3: CAWRRQGETQYF. In DNA, the CDR3 is TGTGCCTGGAGACGACAAGGGGAGACCCAGTACTTC.

This clonotype has more than one count but fewer than ten. V usage is TRBV4-3 and J usage is TRBJ2-7; the match to TRBD1 covers 7 bases. The trim removed 0 bases at V and 7 bases at J, leaving 15 bases unmatched. Germline V gives CDR1 LGHNA, CDR2 YSLEER. There are 17 residues in the CDR3. CDR3 sequence reads: CASSQEPTGLGYNEQYF. CDR3 coding DNA: TGCGCCAGCAGCCAAGAGCCGACAGGGCTCGGGTACAATGAGCAGTACTTC.

The chain couples TRBV11-1 to TRBJ2-7; 7 nucleotides agree with TRBD2. CDR1 and CDR2 from the germline V gene are SGHAT and FQDESV (reference sequence). V trimming: 8 bases; J trimming: 3 bases; junction bases outside the gene matches: 7. CDR3 length: 13 amino acids. CDR3 DNA: TGTGCCAGCTCGGGGGGTACTCACTACGAGCAGTACTTC. Protein product: CASSGGTHYEQYF.

This clonotype has at least ten counts. V gene TRBV4-2 combines with J gene TRBJ2-1; TRBD1 matches at 11 bases. V was clipped by 0 bases and J by 3 bases; unmatched bases: 1. The CDR3 extends over 16 amino acids. Per germline, CDR1 LGHNA and CDR2 YNFKEQ. CDR3 protein: CASSQDGTGGYNEQFF. Written as DNA, the CDR3 is TGTGCCAGCAGCCAAGATGGGACAGGGGGCTACAATGAGCAGTTCTTC.

This clonotype was detected many times. The V call is TRBV7-2, the J call TRBJ2-5; 12 positions agree with TRBD2. Germline V lookup: CDR1 SGHTA, CDR2 FQGNSA. After removal of 5 bases from V and 2 bases from J, the junction contained 15 bases not matched to a gene. The CDR3 runs 19 residues. CDR3 DNA sequence: TGTGCCAGCAGCCCCCGACTCACGACTAGCGGGGGAACTCAAGAGACCCAGTACTTC. Residues: CASSPRLTTSGGTQETQYF.

This clonotype occurred a few times. The chain has TRBV28 and TRBJ2-6; the match to TRBD1 covers 11 bases. The J segment lost 1 base and the V segment lost 2 bases, leaving 16 bases of the junction unmatched. Germline assignment: CDR1 MDHEN and CDR2 SYDVKM. The CDR3 loop spans 22 amino acids. CDR3 bases: TGTGCCAGCAGTTTACCCTCCGCCTGGGCCCGGGACAGGGGGTCTGGGGCCAACGTCCTGACTTTC. Translated: CASSLPSAWARDRGSGANVLTF.